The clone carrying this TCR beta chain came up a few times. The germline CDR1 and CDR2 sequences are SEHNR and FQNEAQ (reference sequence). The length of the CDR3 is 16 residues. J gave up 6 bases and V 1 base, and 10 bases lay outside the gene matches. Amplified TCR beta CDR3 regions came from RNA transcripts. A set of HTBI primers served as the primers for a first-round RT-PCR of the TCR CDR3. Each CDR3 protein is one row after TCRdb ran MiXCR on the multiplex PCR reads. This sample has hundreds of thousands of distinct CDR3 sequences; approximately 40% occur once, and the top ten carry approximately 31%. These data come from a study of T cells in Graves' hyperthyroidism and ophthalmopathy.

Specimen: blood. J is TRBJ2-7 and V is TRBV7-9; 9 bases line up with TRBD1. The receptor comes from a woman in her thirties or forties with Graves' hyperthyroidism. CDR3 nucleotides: TGTGCCAGCAGCTTAGGACGACGGGACAGGGCCACCGAGCAGTACTTC. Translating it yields CASSLGRRDRATEQYF.